In this sample, the clone carrying this TCR beta chain turned up many times. What it binds is not known. This record belongs to a study of neurological immune-mediated disorders. Regarding the study as a whole: It was HTLV-1-associated myelopathy that showed the most TCR clonal expansion, while multiple sclerosis showed the least, falling below healthy controls.

The ends were cut back, 0 bases at V and 7 bases at J, with 7 bases in the middle. The CDR3 consists of 12 residues. CDR1 SGHRS and CDR2 YFSETQ come from the germline V gene. Sequencing runs each generated in excess of 160 million TCR-beta sequences derived from 15-18 subjects. Using its own MiXCR run on the 5' RACE reads, TCRdb lists one record per CDR3 protein. This table has more than 70,000 distinct CDR3 sequences, approximately 10% appearing once. The study built unsorted libraries from 2 million PBMCs kept at -80 C. The chain has TRBV5-1 and TRBJ1-1; unclear D gene. The source is a man between 35 and 55 years old in good health. What was sequenced was PBMCs. CDR3 sequence reads: CASSLGDNEAFF. The DNA for the CDR3 is TGCGCCAGCAGCTTGGGTGACAATGAAGCTTTCTTT.